Listed below are T cell receptor beta chains from one sample, sequenced in a study of blood T cell repertoires in COVID-19. Assay used: immunoSEQ multiplex PCR; TCRdb lists only in-frame clones, some missing. Among some 93,000 clones listed, roughly four fifths were seen once. Material: peripheral blood. The receptors shown here come from a man aged 65-85 years with acute or convalescent COVID-19. Both conserved end residues are part of each CDR3. A D gene is named only where the DNA matches it firmly. Clone size appears in some rows only: once, few, many, or a class for an expanded clone.

16 TRBD1 TRBJ1-6 once TRBV25-1 TGTGCCAGCAGTGCAAAAACCGGGACAGCAAATTCACCCCTCCACTTT CASSAKTGTANSPLHF
13 TRBD1 TRBJ1-1 - TRBV18 TGTGCCAGCTCACCAAATCAGCAGGGGGCTCCTCTCTTT CASSPNQQGAPLF
14 TRBD1 TRBJ1-2 - TRBV7-3 TGTGCCAGCAGCCCCAGGGGGGACGAAGGAGGCTACACCTTC CASSPRGDEGGYTF
14 TRBD1 TRBJ1-6 few TRBV6-6 TGTGCCAGCAGTTCGGACAGGGGATTAGCACCCCTCCACTTT CASSSDRGLAPLHF
14 - TRBJ2-3 - TRBV29-1 TGCAGCGTTGAAGAACGTGGGCGAGCAGATACGCAGTATTTT CSVEERGRADTQYF
13 - TRBJ1-1 - TRBV7-8 TGTGCCAGCAGCTCGCAAGGCGACACCGAAGCTTTCTTT CASSSQGDTEAFF
15 - TRBJ2-3 - TRBV13 TGTGCCAGCAGCTTACAGTCGGGTAAGGCGGATACGCAGTATTTT CASSLQSGKADTQYF
15 - TRBJ1-6 once TRBV4-3 TGCGCCAGCAGCCAAGAAGGATACGGGAATTCACCCCTCCACTTT CASSQEGYGNSPLHF
16 TRBD1 TRBJ1-5 - TRBV2 TGTGCCAGCAGTACAACGAAACAGGGGGCCGGTCAGCCCCAGCATTTT CASSTTKQGAGQPQHF
15 - TRBJ1-3 - TRBV6-5 TGTGCCAGCAGTAACAGGGCCGACTCTGGAAACACCATATATTTT CASSNRADSGNTIYF
13 TRBD1 TRBJ2-7 few TRBV27 TGTGCCAGTACCGGGACAGACTCCTACGAGCAGTACTTC CASTGTDSYEQYF
12 - TRBJ2-7 - TRBV28 TGTGCCAGCAGTCAAGACACCTACGAGCAGTACTTC CASSQDTYEQYF
16 TRBD2 TRBJ2-1 - TRBV4-1 TGCGCCAGCAGCCAAGTTTGGTTAGCGGGAGCAGATGAGCAGTTCTTC CASSQVWLAGADEQFF
16 TRBD2 TRBJ2-2 - TRBV14 TGTGCCAGCAGCCGCAACCTAGCGGCGAACACCGGGGAGCTGTTTTTT CASSRNLAANTGELFF
13 - TRBJ1-1 - TRBV5-4 TGTGCCAGCAGCTTACGGGGGAACACTGAAGCTTTCTTT CASSLRGNTEAFF
14 TRBD2 TRBJ2-5 - TRBV4-1 TGCGCCAGCAGCCTAGCGGGAACCAAGGAGACCCAGTACTTC CASSLAGTKETQYF
16 TRBD1 TRBJ2-7 - TRBV15 TGTGCCACCAGCAGAGATTACAGGGGACGGACTTACGAGCAGTACTTC CATSRDYRGRTYEQYF
14 - TRBJ1-1 - TRBV5-1 TGCGCCAGCAGCTTGGGCCCACAGAACACTGAAGCTTTCTTT CASSLGPQNTEAFF
13 - TRBJ1-6 once TRBV3-1/TRBV3-2 TGTGCCACTTCGTCGGTAGTCGATTCACCCCTCCACTTT CATSSVVDSPLHF
16 - TRBJ2-7 - TRBV18 TGTGCCAGCTCACCACCTGGACCAACGGGACTCTACGAGCAGTACTTC CASSPPGPTGLYEQYF
14 - TRBJ1-1 - TRBV3-1/TRBV3-2 TGTGCCAGCAGCCTGAACAGGGTCGGGACTGAAGCTTTCTTT CASSLNRVGTEAFF
13 - TRBJ1-1 - TRBV7-9 TGTGCCAGCAGCCCTTTCGTGAACACTGAAGCTTTCTTT CASSPFVNTEAFF
15 - TRBJ2-1 once TRBV7-3 TGTGCCAGCAGCTTAAATACAGGGCCCTACAATGAGCAGTTCTTC CASSLNTGPYNEQFF
13 - TRBJ2-2 - TRBV19 TGTGCCAGTAGAACAGCGAACACCGGGGAGCTGTTTTTT CASRTANTGELFF
15 TRBD2 TRBJ2-7 - TRBV2 TGTGCCAGCAGTGAAGAGGCGGGGGTTTCCTACGAGCAGTACTTC CASSEEAGVSYEQYF
16 - TRBJ1-5 - TRBV5-4 TGTGCCAGCAGCTTAGGAGGAGGAGGCCCCAATCAGCCCCAGCATTTT CASSLGGGGPNQPQHF
13 TRBD1 TRBJ1-6 - TRBV30 TGTGCCTGGAGTTTGGGACAGGGAATACCCCTCCACTTT CAWSLGQGIPLHF
14 - TRBJ1-1 - TRBV18 TGTGCCAGCTCACCGACTCAGGGGAATACTGAAGCTTTCTTT CASSPTQGNTEAFF
15 TRBD1 TRBJ1-4 few TRBV5-1 TGCGCCAGCAGCTCCGGACAGGGTGGAGCTGAAAAACTGTTTTTT CASSSGQGGAEKLFF
15 - TRBJ2-2 - TRBV6-1 TGTGCCAGCAGTGATGCGTGGGCAGGGTCCGGGGAGCTGTTTTTT CASSDAWAGSGELFF
15 TRBD1 TRBJ2-1 once TRBV28 TGTGCCAGCAGTTTAAGGGGAAAGGGGGCGATTGAGCAGTTCTTC CASSLRGKGAIEQFF
13 - TRBJ1-5 - TRBV6-5 TGTGCCAGCAGTCGGGACATTAATCAGCCCCAGCATTTT CASSRDINQPQHF
14 TRBD1 TRBJ1-4 - TRBV2 TGTGCCAGCACCCAGGAGGGGGCAAGGGAAAAACTGTTTTTT CASTQEGAREKLFF
15 TRBD1 TRBJ2-5 - TRBV27 TGTGCCAGCAGTTTCCGGGACAGGGGGCGAGAGACCCAGTACTTC CASSFRDRGRETQYF
14 - TRBJ1-5 - TRBV9 TGTGCCAGCAGTGACGCCCACGGAGATCAGCCCCAGCATTTT CASSDAHGDQPQHF
16 TRBD1 TRBJ1-2 - TRBV27 TGTGCCAGCAGACTTACGGGACAGGGGTTAGACTATGGCTACACCTTC CASRLTGQGLDYGYTF
11 - TRBJ1-3 - TRBV29-1 TGCAGCGTTGACGTTGGAAACACCATATATTTT CSVDVGNTIYF
12 TRBD2 TRBJ2-3 - TRBV2 TGTGCCAGCAGGGGGACTAGCGGGAGTCCCAATTTT CASRGTSGSPNF
12 - TRBJ2-1 - TRBV5-1 TGCGCCAGCAGCTTGGACTGGAATGAGCAGTTCTTC CASSLDWNEQFF
15 - TRBJ1-3 - TRBV19 TGTGCCAGTAGTACCCAGATGAACTCTGGAAACACCATATATTTT CASSTQMNSGNTIYF
14 - TRBJ1-3 - TRBV14 TGTGCCAGCAGCCAATCCAGGGTTGGAAACACCATATATTTT CASSQSRVGNTIYF
14 TRBD1 TRBJ1-5 - TRBV30 TGTGCCTGGACCGAGGGTGACAGGGATCAGCCCCAGCATTTT CAWTEGDRDQPQHF
13 - TRBJ1-1 - TRBV5-1 TGCGCCAGCAGCTTTTCGGGGGAGACCGAAGCTTTCTTT CASSFSGETEAFF
14 TRBD1 TRBJ1-4 few TRBV18 TGTGCCAGCTCACCCTGGGACAGGGGAGAAAAACTGTTTTTT CASSPWDRGEKLFF
18 TRBD1 TRBJ2-3 - TRBV6-6 TGTGCCAGCAGTCTTAAATCCACAGGGGGCGCCGGAGGAGATACGCAGTATTTT CASSLKSTGGAGGDTQYF
15 TRBD2 TRBJ2-1 - TRBV13 TGTGCCAGCAGCCCCGACGGACTAGCGGGAGGGTGGCTGTTCTTC CASSPDGLAGGWLFF
15 - TRBJ1-2 - TRBV28 TGTGCCAGCAGAATTAGGGAGGGGGTCAACTATGGCTACACCTTC CASRIREGVNYGYTF
13 - TRBJ1-6 once TRBV20-1 TGCAGTGCTAGTCACTTCAACAATTCACCCCTCCACTTT CSASHFNNSPLHF
18 TRBD1 TRBJ2-5 medium-sized TRBV6-2/TRBV6-3 TGTGCCAGCAGTCCCCAGGGACAGGGTAAAAGGGCGGGTGAGACCCAGTACTTC CASSPQGQGKRAGETQYF
16 TRBD1 TRBJ1-1 once TRBV5-1 TGCGCCAGCAGCCCCGGGACAGACCCATCGGGTCGGGGAGCTTTCTTT CASSPGTDPSGRGAFF
14 - TRBJ1-1 - TRBV10-3 TGTGCCATCAGTGAGGGACAGCCCAACACTGAAGCTTTCTTT CAISEGQPNTEAFF
17 TRBD1 TRBJ2-2 - TRBV5-1 TGCGCCAGCAGCTGGGGGACAGGGGGCATCAACACCGGGGAGCTGTTTTTT CASSWGTGGINTGELFF
15 - TRBJ1-3 - TRBV7-9 TGTGCCAGCAGCTTAGTCACGGGGTCTGGAAACACCATATATTTT CASSLVTGSGNTIYF
16 - TRBJ1-3 - TRBV9 TGTGCCAGCAGCGTAGAAGCCGGGGGCTCTGGAAACACCATATATTTT CASSVEAGGSGNTIYF
15 TRBD2 TRBJ2-1 - TRBV24-1 TGTGCCACCAGTGACAGCCGGGAGGCCTACAATGAGCAGTTCTTC CATSDSREAYNEQFF
17 - TRBJ2-5 few TRBV4-1 TGCGCCAGCAGCCAAGATCTGGGAGAGGGGGAACAAGAGACCCAGTACTTC CASSQDLGEGEQETQYF
16 TRBD2 TRBJ2-2 - TRBV5-1 TGCGCCAGCAGCCCGCTAGCGGGAGGGTCAGTCGGGGAGCTGTTTTTT CASSPLAGGSVGELFF
16 TRBD1 TRBJ2-5 - TRBV25-1 TGTGCCAGCAGTGACCCCCACGGACAGGGCTATAAGACCCAGTACTTC CASSDPHGQGYKTQYF
15 - TRBJ1-1 few TRBV5-4 TGTGCCAGCAGCTTGTACGCGGGCTGGAACACTGAAGCTTTCTTT CASSLYAGWNTEAFF